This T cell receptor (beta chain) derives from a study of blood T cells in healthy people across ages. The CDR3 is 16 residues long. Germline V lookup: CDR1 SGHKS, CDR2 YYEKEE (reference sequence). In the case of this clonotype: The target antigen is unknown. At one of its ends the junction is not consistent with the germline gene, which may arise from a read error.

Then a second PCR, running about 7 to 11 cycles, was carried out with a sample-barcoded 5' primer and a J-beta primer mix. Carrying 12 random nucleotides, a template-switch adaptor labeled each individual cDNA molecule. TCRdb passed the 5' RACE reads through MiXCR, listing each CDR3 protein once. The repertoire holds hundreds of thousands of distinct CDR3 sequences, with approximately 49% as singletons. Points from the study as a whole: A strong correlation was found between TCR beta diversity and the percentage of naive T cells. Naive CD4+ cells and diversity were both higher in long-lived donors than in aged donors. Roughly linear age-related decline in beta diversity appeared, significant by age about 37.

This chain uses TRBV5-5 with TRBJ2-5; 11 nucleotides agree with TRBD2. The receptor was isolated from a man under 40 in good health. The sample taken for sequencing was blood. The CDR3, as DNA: TGTGCCGGCAGCCTACTTACTAGCGGGGGTTATGAGACCCAGTACTTC. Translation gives CAGSLLTSGGYETQYF.